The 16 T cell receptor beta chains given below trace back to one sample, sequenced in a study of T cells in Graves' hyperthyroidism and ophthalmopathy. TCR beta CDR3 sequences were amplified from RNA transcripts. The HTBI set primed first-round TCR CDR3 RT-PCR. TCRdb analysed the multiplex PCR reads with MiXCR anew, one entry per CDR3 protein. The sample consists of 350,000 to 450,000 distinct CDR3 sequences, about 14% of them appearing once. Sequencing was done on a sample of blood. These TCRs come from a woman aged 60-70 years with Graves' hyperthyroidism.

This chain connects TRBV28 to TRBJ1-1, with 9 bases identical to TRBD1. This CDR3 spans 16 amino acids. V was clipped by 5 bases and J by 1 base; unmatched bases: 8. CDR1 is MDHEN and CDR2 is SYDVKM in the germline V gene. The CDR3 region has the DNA TGTGCCAGCAGTCCCTCCCCGGGACAGGGGAACACTGAAGCTTTCTTT. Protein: CASSPSPGQGNTEAFF.

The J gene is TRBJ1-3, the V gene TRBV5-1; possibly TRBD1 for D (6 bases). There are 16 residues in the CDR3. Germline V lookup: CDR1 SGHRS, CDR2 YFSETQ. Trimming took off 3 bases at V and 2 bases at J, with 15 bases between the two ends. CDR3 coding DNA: TGCGCCAGCAGCTCTCGTCCGGGGGCGCCTGGAAACACCATATATTTT. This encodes CASSSRPGAPGNTIYF. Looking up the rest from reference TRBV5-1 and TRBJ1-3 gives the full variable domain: KAGVTQTPRYLIKTRGQQVTLSCSPISGHRSVSWYQQTPGQGLQFLFEYFSETQRNKGNFPGRFSGRQFSNSRSEMNVSTLELGDSALYLCASSSRPGAPGNTIYFGEGSWLTVV.

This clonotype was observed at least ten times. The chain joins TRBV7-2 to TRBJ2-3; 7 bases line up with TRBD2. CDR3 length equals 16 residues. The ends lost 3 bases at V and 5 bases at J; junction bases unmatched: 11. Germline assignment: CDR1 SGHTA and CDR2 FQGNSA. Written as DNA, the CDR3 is TGTGCCAGCAGCTTGGGGGAGCAGCGGGATATAGATACGCAGTATTTT. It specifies CASSLGEQRDIDTQYF.

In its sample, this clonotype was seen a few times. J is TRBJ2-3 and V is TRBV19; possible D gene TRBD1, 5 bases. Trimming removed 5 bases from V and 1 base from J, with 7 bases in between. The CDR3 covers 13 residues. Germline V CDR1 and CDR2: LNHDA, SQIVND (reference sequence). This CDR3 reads CASSGARTDTQYF. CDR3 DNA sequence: TGTGCCAGTAGTGGGGCACGCACAGATACGCAGTATTTT.

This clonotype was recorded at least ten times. The CDR3 nucleotides are TGCAGTGCTTTGCGGGGAGATAGCACAGATACGCAGTATTTT. Translated, it gives CSALRGDSTDTQYF. The V and J genes are TRBV20-1 and TRBJ2-3, with a weak D call TRBD2 (6 bases). In germline, CDR1 is DFQATT, CDR2 SNEGSKA (reference sequence). This CDR3 has 14 residues. V shed 5 bases and J shed 0 bases, with 12 bases lying between them.

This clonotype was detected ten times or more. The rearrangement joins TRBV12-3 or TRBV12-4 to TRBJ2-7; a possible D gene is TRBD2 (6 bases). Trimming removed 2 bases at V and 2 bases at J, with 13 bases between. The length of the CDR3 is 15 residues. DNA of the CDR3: TGTGCCAGCAGTTTATATAGCGGTAATGCCTACGAGCAGTACTTC. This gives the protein CASSLYSGNAYEQYF.

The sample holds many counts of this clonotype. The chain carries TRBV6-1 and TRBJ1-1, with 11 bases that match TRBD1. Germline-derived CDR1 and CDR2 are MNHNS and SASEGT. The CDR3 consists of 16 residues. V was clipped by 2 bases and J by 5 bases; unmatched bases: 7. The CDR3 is CASSEPAGTGGTEAFF. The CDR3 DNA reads TGTGCCAGCAGTGAACCTGCAGGGACAGGGGGGACTGAAGCTTTCTTT.

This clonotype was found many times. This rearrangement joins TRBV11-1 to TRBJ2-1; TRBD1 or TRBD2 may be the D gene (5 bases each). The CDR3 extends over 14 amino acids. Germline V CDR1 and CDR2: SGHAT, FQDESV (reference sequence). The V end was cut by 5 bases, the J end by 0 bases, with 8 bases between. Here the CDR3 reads CASSPGASYNEQFF. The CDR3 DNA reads TGTGCCAGCAGCCCCGGGGCCTCCTACAATGAGCAGTTCTTC. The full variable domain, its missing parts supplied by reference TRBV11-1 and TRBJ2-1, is EAEVAQSPRYKITEKSQAVAFWCDPISGHATLYWYRQILGQGPELLVQFQDESVVDDSQLPKDRFSAERLKGVDSTLKIQPAELGDSAMYLCASSPGASYNEQFFGPGTRLTVL.

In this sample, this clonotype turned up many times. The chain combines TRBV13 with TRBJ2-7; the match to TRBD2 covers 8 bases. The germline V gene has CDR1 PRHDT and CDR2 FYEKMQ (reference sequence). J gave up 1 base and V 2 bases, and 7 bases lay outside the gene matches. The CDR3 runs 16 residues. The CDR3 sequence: CASSLTSGLESYEQYF. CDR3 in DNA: TGTGCCAGCAGCTTAACCTCGGGACTAGAATCCTACGAGCAGTACTTC.

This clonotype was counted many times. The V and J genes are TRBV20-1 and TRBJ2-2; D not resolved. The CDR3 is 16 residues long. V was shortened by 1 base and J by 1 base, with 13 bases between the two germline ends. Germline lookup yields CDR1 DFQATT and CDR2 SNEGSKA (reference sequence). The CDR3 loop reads CSARVAVAGNTGELFF. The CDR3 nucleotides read TGCAGTGCTAGAGTGGCAGTGGCAGGGAACACCGGGGAGCTGTTTTTT.

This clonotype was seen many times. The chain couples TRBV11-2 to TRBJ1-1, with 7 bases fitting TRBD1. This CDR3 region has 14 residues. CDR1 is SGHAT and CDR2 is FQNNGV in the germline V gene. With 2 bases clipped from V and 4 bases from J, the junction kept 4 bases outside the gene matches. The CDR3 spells CASSLYEGATEAFF. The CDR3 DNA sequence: TGTGCCAGCAGCTTATACGAGGGGGCCACTGAAGCTTTCTTT.

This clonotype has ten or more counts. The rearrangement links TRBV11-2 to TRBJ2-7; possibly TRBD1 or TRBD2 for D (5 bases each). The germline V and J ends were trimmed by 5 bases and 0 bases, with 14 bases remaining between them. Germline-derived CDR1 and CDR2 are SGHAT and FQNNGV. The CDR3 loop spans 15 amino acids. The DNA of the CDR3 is TGTGCCAGCAGCGCCCAACCAGGGAGCTCCTACGAGCAGTACTTC. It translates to CASSAQPGSSYEQYF.

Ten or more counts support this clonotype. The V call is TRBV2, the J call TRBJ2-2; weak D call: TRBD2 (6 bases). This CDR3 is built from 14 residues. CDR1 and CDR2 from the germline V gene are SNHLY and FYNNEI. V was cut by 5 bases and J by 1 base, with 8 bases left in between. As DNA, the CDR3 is TGTGCCAGCAGTCGGGAGAAGAACACCGGGGAGCTGTTTTTT. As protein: CASSREKNTGELFF.

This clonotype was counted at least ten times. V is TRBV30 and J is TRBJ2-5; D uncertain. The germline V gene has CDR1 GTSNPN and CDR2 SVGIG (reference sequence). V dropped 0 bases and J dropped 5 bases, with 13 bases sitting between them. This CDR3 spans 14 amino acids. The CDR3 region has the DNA TGTGCCTGGAGTGTCAACCTGGGAATGGAGACCCAGTACTTC. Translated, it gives CAWSVNLGMETQYF.

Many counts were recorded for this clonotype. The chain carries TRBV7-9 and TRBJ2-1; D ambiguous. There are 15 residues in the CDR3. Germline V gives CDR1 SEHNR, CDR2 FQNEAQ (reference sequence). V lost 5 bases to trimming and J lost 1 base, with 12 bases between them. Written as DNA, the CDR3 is TGTGCCAGCAGCCGGAGTGCCGTATCCTACAATGAGCAGTTCTTC. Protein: CASSRSAVSYNEQFF.

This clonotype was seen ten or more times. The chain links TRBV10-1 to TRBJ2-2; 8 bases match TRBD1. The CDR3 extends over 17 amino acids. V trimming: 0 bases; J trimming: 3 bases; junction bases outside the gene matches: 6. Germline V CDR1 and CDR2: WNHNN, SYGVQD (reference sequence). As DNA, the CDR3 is TGCGCCAGCAGTGAGTCGGTGGGACAGGCGCACACCGGGGAGCTGTTTTTT. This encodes CASSESVGQAHTGELFF.